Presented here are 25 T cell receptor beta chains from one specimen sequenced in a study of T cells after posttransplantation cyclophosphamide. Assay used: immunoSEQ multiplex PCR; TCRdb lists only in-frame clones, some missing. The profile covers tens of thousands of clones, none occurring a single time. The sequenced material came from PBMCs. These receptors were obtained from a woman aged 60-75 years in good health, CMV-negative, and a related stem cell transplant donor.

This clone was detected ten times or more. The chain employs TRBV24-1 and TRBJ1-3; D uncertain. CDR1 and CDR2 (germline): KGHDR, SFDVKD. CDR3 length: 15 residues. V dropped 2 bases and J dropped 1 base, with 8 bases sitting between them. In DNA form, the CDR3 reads TGTGCCACCAGTGATTCCACTTTTTCTGGAAACACCATATATTTT. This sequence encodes CATSDSTFSGNTIYF.

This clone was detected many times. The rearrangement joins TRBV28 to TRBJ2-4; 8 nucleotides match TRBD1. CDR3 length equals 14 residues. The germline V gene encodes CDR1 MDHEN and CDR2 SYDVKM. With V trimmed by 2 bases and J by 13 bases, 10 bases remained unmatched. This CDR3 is CASSLTLGQARQYF. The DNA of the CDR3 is TGTGCCAGCAGTTTAACCCTGGGACAGGCCAGGCAGTACTTC.

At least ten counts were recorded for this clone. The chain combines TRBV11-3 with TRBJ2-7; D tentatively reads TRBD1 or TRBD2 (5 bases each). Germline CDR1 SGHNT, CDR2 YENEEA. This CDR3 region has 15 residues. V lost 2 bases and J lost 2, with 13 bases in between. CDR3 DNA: TGTGCCAGCAGCTTAAGAGGGGAGATAACCTACGAGCAGTACTTC. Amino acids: CASSLRGEITYEQYF.

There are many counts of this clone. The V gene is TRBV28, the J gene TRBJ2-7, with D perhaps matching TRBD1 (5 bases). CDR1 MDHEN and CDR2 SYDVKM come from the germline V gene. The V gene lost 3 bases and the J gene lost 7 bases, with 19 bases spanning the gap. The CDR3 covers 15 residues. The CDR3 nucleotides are TGTGCCAGCAGTTTTGGGGCACTGGCCCGGCAGGAGCAGTACTTC. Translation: CASSFGALARQEQYF.

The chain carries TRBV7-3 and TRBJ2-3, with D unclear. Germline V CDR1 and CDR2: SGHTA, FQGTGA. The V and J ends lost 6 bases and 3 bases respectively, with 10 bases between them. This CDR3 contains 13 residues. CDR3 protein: CASSLSYTDTQYF. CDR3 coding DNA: TGTGCCAGCAGTTTGTCCTATACAGATACGCAGTATTTT.

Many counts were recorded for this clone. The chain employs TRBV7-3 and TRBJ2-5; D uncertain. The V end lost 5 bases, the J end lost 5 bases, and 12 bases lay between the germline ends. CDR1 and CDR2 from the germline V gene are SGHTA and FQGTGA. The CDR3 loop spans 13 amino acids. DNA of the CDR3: TGTGCCAGCAGCCCCCGGTCCGGGGAGACCCAGTACTTC. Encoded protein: CASSPRSGETQYF.

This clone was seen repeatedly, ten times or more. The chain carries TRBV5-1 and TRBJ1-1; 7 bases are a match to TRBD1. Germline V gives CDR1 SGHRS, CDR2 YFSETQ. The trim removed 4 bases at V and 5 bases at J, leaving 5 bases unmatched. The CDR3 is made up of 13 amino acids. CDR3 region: CASSPDRATEAFF. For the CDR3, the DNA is TGCGCCAGCAGCCCCGACAGGGCAACTGAAGCTTTCTTT.

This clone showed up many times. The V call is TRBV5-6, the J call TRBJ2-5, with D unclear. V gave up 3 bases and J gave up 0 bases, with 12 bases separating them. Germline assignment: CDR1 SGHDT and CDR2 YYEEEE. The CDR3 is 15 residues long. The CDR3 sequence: CASSSARLYQETQYF. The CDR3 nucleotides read TGTGCCAGCAGCTCCGCCCGGTTGTACCAAGAGACCCAGTACTTC.

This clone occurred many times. CDR3 bases: TGCGCCAGCAGCTTTGGGACAGGGGGCCTGGGGAATGAGCAGTTCTTC. Amino acid sequence: CASSFGTGGLGNEQFF. The chain uses TRBV5-1 and TRBJ2-1; 12 bases are a match to TRBD1. The ends lost 2 bases at V and 7 bases at J; junction bases unmatched: 7. There are 16 residues in the CDR3. CDR1 is SGHRS, CDR2 YFSETQ, per germline. The variable domain in full, completed from reference TRBV5-1 and TRBJ2-1, reads KAGVTQTPRYLIKTRGQQVTLSCSPISGHRSVSWYQQTPGQGLQFLFEYFSETQRNKGNFPGRFSGRQFSNSRSEMNVSTLELGDSALYLCASSFGTGGLGNEQFFGPGTRLTVL.

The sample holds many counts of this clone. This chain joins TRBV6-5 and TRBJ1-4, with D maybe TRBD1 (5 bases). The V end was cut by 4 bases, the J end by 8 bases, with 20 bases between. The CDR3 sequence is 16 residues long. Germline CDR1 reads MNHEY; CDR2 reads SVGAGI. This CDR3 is CASSFRGGSGAEKLFF. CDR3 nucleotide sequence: TGTGCCAGCAGTTTCCGGGGGGGTTCAGGTGCCGAAAAACTGTTTTTT.

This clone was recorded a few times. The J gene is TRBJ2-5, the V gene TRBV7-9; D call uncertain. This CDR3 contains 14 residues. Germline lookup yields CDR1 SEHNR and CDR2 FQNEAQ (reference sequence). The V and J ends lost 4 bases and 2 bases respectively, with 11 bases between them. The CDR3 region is CASSSTMRQETQYF. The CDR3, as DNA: TGTGCCAGCAGCTCTACGATGCGACAAGAGACCCAGTACTTC.

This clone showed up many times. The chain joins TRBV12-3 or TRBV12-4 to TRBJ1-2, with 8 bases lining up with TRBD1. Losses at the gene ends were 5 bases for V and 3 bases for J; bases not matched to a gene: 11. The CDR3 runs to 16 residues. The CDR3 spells CASSQGQGAFDYGYTF. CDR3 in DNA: TGTGCCAGCAGTCAAGGACAGGGAGCCTTCGACTATGGCTACACCTTC.

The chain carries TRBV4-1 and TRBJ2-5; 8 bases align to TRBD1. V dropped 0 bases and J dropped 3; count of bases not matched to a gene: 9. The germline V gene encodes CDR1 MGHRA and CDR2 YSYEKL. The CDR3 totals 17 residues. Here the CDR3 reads CASSQDRGQGLKETQYF. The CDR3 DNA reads TGCGCCAGCAGCCAAGATCGCGGACAGGGCCTAAAAGAGACCCAGTACTTC.

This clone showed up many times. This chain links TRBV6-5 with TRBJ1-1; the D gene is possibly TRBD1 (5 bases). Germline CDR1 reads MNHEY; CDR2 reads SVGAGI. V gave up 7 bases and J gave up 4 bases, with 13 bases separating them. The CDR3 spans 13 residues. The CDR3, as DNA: TGTGCCAGCATCAGGGAGGGAAGCACTGAAGCTTTCTTT. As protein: CASIREGSTEAFF.

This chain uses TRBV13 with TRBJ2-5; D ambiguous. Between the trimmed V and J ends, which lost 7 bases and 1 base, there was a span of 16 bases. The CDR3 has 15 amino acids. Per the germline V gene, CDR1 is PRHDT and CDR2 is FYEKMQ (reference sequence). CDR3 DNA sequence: TGTGCCAGCACCCTCAGGAATCGGCTCCAAGAGACCCAGTACTTC. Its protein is CASTLRNRLQETQYF.

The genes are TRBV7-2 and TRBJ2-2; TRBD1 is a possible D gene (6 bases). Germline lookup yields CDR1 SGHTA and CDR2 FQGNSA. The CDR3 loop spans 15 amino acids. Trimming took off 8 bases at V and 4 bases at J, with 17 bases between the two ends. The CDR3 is CASRSQTGSTGELFF. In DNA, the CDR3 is TGTGCCAGCCGCTCGCAAACAGGGTCCACCGGGGAGCTGTTTTTT.

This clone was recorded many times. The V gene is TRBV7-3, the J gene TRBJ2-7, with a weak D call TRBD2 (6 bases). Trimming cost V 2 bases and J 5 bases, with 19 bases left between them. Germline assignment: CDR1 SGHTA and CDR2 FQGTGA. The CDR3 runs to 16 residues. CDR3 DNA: TGTGCCAGCAGCTTAGGGTTAGGGACTCTTGGGGACGAGCAGTACTTC. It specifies CASSLGLGTLGDEQYF.

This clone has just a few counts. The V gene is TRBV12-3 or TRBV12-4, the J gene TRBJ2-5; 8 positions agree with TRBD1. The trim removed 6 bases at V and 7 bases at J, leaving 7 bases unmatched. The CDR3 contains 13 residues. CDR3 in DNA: TGTGCCAGCAGAGACGGACAGGGTGGGACCCAGTACTTC. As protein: CASRDGQGGTQYF.

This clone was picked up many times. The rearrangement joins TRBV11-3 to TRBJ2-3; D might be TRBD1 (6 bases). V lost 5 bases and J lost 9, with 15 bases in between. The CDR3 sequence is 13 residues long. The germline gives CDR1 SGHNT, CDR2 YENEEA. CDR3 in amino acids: CASSSPTGQTQYF. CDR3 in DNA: TGTGCCAGCAGCAGCCCGACAGGCCAAACGCAGTATTTT.

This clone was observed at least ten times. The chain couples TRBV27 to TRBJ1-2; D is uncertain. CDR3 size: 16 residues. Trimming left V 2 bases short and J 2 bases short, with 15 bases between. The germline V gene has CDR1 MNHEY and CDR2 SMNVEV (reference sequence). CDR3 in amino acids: CASSLNAARGNYGYTF. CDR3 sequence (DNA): TGTGCCAGCAGTTTAAACGCGGCTCGTGGGAACTATGGCTACACCTTC.

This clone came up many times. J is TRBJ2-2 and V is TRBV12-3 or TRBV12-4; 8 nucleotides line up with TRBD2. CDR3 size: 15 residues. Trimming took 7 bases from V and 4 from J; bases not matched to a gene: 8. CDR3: CASTGSGGFTGELFF. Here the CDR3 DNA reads TGTGCCAGCACGGGGAGCGGGGGTTTCACCGGGGAGCTGTTTTTT.

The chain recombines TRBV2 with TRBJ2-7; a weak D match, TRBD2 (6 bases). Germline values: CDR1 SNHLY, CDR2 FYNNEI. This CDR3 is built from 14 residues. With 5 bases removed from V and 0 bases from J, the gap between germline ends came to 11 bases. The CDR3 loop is CASSSDGGSYEQYF. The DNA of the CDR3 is TGTGCCAGCAGTTCCGACGGGGGCTCCTACGAGCAGTACTTC.

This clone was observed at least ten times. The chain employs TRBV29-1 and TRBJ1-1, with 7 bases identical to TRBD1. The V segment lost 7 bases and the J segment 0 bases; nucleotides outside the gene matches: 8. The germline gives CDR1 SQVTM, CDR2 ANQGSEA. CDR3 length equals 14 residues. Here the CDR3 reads CSARDRAMNTEAFF. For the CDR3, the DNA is TGCAGCGCCCGGGACAGAGCTATGAACACTGAAGCTTTCTTT.

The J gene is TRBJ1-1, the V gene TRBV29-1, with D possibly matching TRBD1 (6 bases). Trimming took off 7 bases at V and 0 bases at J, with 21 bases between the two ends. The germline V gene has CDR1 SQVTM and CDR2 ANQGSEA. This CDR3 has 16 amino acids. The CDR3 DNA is TGCAGCGCTGGCAGGGGACAAACTTTCATGAACACTGAAGCTTTCTTT. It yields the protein CSAGRGQTFMNTEAFF.

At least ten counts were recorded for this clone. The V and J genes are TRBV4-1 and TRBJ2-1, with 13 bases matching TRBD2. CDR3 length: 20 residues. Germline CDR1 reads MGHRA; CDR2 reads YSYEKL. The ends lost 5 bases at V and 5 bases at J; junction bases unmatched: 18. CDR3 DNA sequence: TGCGCCAGCAGCTTGAGGAATATCGCGACGGGGACTAGCGGGAACAATGAGCAGTTCTTC. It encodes CASSLRNIATGTSGNNEQFF.